This T cell receptor (beta chain) is drawn from a study of shared clonotypes between healthy human individuals. Study findings and constraints: An expected dependence of interdonor clonotype sharing on sequencing depth was noted. Memory subsets had estimated richness that was generally smaller than that of naive subsets.

Sequencing used immunoSEQ multiplex PCR; TCRdb keeps in-frame clones, though not all of them. Seen here are 2 million to 2.5 million clones, more than 90% observed once, and the top ten hold around 0.13%. Details on this clone: What it binds is unknown.

The sample comprised naive CD4+ T cells sorted from blood. Subset of the sample: CD45RA+ positively selected. This TCR was sampled from a man between 18 and 29 years old in good health.

The CDR3, as DNA: TGTGCCAGCAGCTTCGGTGCCCAGGGTGGAAACACCATATATTTT. Translated: CASSFGAQGGNTIYF. This rearrangement joins TRBV7-2 to TRBJ1-3; D is perhaps TRBD1 (5 bases). CDR1 and CDR2 from the germline V gene are SGHTA and FQGNSA. V was shortened by 3 bases and J by 3 bases, with 12 bases between the two germline ends. The CDR3 length is 15 residues.